Each of the 21 T cell receptor beta chains below was sequenced from the same sample in a study of T cells after yellow fever vaccination. TCRdb reprocessed the 5' RACE reads with MiXCR, giving one entry per CDR3 protein. This sample has a few hundred thousand distinct CDR3 sequences, with roughly 8% found just once. Here the sequenced sample was PBMCs, taken about 41 days after the first yellow fever vaccination. These receptors all stem from a man in his late teens or twenties who received the YFV17D yellow fever vaccine.

This clonotype was seen only a few times. The J gene is TRBJ1-2, the V gene TRBV3-1; D perhaps matches TRBD1 (5 bases). The V gene's germline CDR1 is LGHDT and CDR2 YNNKEL (reference sequence). The CDR3 runs to 13 residues. V was shortened by 3 bases and J by 4 bases, with 9 bases between the two germline ends. The CDR3 DNA reads TGTGCCAGCAGCCACCCGGGGGGCTATGGCTACACCTTC. Protein product: CASSHPGGYGYTF.

This chain joins TRBV6-6 and TRBJ1-1; D ambiguous. The CDR3 is 12 amino acids. CDR1 MNHNY and CDR2 SVGAGI come from the germline V gene (reference sequence). Trimming left V 6 bases short and J 5 bases short, with 10 bases between. The CDR3 sequence is CASSPGRTEAFF. CDR3 coding DNA: TGTGCCAGCAGCCCGGGAAGGACTGAAGCTTTCTTT.

This clonotype was counted a few times. This sequence joins TRBV9 and TRBJ1-5; 9 bases line up with TRBD1. This CDR3 has 15 amino acids. Germline V lookup: CDR1 SGDLS, CDR2 YYNGEE. Trimming at V came to 0 bases and at J to 7 bases, leaving 5 bases not matched to a gene. The CDR3 sequence is CASSVGDRVEQPQHF. DNA for the CDR3: TGTGCCAGCAGCGTAGGGGACAGGGTAGAGCAGCCCCAGCATTTT.

V and J are TRBV6-2 or TRBV6-3 and TRBJ2-7; 7 positions match TRBD1. The germline CDR1 and CDR2 sequences are MNHEY and SVGEGT. The CDR3 length is 13 residues. The trim removed 6 bases at V and 5 bases at J, leaving 7 bases unmatched. Here the CDR3 reads CASRLTGRHEQYV. The CDR3 DNA reads as TGTGCCAGCAGATTGACAGGGCGCCACGAGCAGTACGTC.

The genes are TRBV7-2 and TRBJ2-2; D uncertain. The germline V and J ends were trimmed by 5 bases and 1 base, with 5 bases remaining between them. CDR1 is SGHTA and CDR2 is FQGNSA in the germline V gene. The CDR3 length is 13 residues. CDR3 amino acids: CASSVVNTGELFF. The CDR3 nucleotides read TGTGCCAGCAGCGTGGTGAACACCGGGGAGCTGTTTTTT.

This clonotype was found a few times. The chain recombines TRBV5-5 with TRBJ2-7; D not resolved. The V and J ends lost 4 bases and 2 bases respectively, with 13 bases between them. Looked up from germline, CDR1 is SGHKS and CDR2 is YYEKEE (reference sequence). This CDR3 region has 14 residues. Here the CDR3 reads CASSAPGITYEQYV. The CDR3 DNA is TGTGCCAGCAGCGCCCCGGGCATTACCTACGAGCAGTACGTC.

The chain links TRBV20-1 to TRBJ2-1, with D possibly called TRBD1 or TRBD2 (6 bases each). Per the germline V gene, CDR1 is DFQATT and CDR2 is SNEGSKA (reference sequence). The CDR3 is 14 amino acids. Deletions cut 3 bases from V and 6 bases from J, with 15 bases between. Here the CDR3 DNA reads TGCAGTGCTAGCGGGGGCCGCGCTACCAATGAGCAGTTCTTC. Protein product: CSASGGRATNEQFF.

This clonotype was counted only a few times. V is TRBV27 and J is TRBJ2-4; no clear D. This CDR3 is 13 amino acids long. CDR1 MNHEY and CDR2 SMNVEV come from the germline V gene (reference sequence). Trimming stripped 3 bases from V and 2 bases from J, with 5 bases between. The CDR3, as DNA: TGTGCCAGCAGTTTCCGATCCAAAAACATTCAGTACTTC. Its protein product is CASSFRSKNIQYF.

About this clonotype itself: A read error is possible here, since a much larger clone lies one base away. Here the CDR3 DNA reads TGTGCCAGCAGCTCAGTTATCACTGAAGCTTTCTTT. It codes for CASSSVITEAFF. The gene calls are TRBV7-9 and TRBJ1-1, with D hard to call. The CDR3 spans 12 residues. V was cut by 4 bases and J by 4 bases, with 7 bases left in between. CDR1 and CDR2 (germline): SEHNR, FQNEAQ (reference sequence).

This chain uses TRBV20-1 with TRBJ1-1; the D is unclear. The CDR3 covers 13 residues. Germline assignment: CDR1 DFQATT and CDR2 SNEGSKA (reference sequence). Trimming shortened V by 5 bases and J by 4 bases, and 14 bases separated the two germline ends. In nucleotides, the CDR3 is TGCAGTGCTCCTTACGGAGGTGGCACTGAAGCTTTCTTT. Encoded protein: CSAPYGGGTEAFF.

This clonotype was detected only a few times. V usage is TRBV27 and J usage is TRBJ2-1, with D possibly matching TRBD1 (6 bases). CDR3 length: 13 residues. V shed 6 bases and J shed 5 bases, with 11 bases lying between them. Per germline, CDR1 MNHEY and CDR2 SMNVEV (reference sequence). In nucleotides, the CDR3 is TGTGCCAGCAGCCGGTGGGACAACAATGAGCAGTTCTTC. This encodes CASSRWDNNEQFF.

This clonotype was counted a few times. This chain connects TRBV7-2 to TRBJ1-2, with a possible D match to TRBD1 (6 bases). Germline assignment: CDR1 SGHTA and CDR2 FQGNSA. The CDR3 consists of 13 residues. Trimming removed 1 base at V and 12 bases at J, with 15 bases between. The CDR3 nucleotides read TGTGCCAGCAGCTTAGGCCTTCTAACAGGGAACACCTTC. Protein product: CASSLGLLTGNTF. The full variable domain, its missing parts supplied by reference TRBV7-2 and TRBJ1-2, is GAGVSQSPSNKVTEKGKDVELRCDPISGHTALYWYRQSLGQGLEFLIYFQGNSAPDKSGLPSDRFSAERTGGSVSTLTIQRTQQEDSAVYLCASSLGLLTGNTFGSGTRLTVV.

This clonotype was detected only a few times. The V call is TRBV10-2, the J call TRBJ1-1; TRBD1 agrees at 9 bases. The germline gives CDR1 WSHSY, CDR2 SAAADI. Trimming removed 5 bases from V and 4 bases from J; junction bases left unmatched: 5. CDR3 length: 14 residues. The CDR3, as DNA: TGCGCCAGCAGTAGACAGGGGGTGAGCACTGAAGCTTTCTTT. Protein product: CASSRQGVSTEAFF.

This clonotype was observed a few times. V is TRBV7-8 and J is TRBJ1-1; D is undetermined. Trimming shortened V by 0 bases and J by 4 bases, and 9 bases separated the two germline ends. From germline, CDR1 is SGHVS and CDR2 FQNEAQ. The CDR3 runs to 14 residues. CDR3 protein: CASSLARVSTEAFF. The DNA of the CDR3 is TGTGCCAGCAGCTTAGCGCGGGTTAGCACTGAAGCTTTCTTT.

This clonotype was detected a few times. This sequence joins TRBV12-3 or TRBV12-4 and TRBJ1-4; D might be TRBD1 (6 bases). The ends were cut back, 6 bases at V and 5 bases at J, with 10 bases in the middle. This CDR3 spans 13 amino acids. In nucleotides, the CDR3 is TGTGCCAGCAGGATACAGGGAAATGAAAAACTGTTTTTT. Protein sequence: CASRIQGNEKLFF.

V is TRBV5-1 and J is TRBJ2-5; perhaps TRBD1 as D (6 bases). The CDR3 runs 15 residues. The V gene lost 2 bases and the J gene lost 2 bases, with 13 bases spanning the gap. The germline CDR1 and CDR2 sequences are SGHRS and YFSETQ. The CDR3 coding sequence is TGCGCCAGCAGCTTATCCGGGACACCTCAAGAGACCCAGTACTTC. Amino acids: CASSLSGTPQETQYF.

This clonotype has only a few counts. The chain employs TRBV4-1 and TRBJ2-5, with D unresolved. Germline V gives CDR1 MGHRA, CDR2 YSYEKL. The CDR3 totals 15 residues. With 0 bases removed from V and 4 bases from J, the gap between germline ends came to 12 bases. In DNA, the CDR3 is TGCGCCAGCAGCCAAGACTTTAACGATGGAGAGACCCAGTACTTC. Translated: CASSQDFNDGETQYF.

The chain combines TRBV29-1 with TRBJ2-7; TRBD1 agrees at 8 bases. Germline V CDR1 and CDR2: SQVTM, ANQGSEA. The CDR3 is 14 amino acids. Losses at the gene ends were 3 bases for V and 1 base for J; bases not matched to a gene: 5. DNA for the CDR3: TGCAGCGTTGAGATGACAGGGGCGTCCTACGAGCAGTACTTC. This encodes CSVEMTGASYEQYF.

This clonotype was recorded a few times. J is TRBJ1-2 and V is TRBV3-1; D is unresolved. Germline CDR1 LGHDT, CDR2 YNNKEL (reference sequence). V was trimmed by 4 bases and J by 4 bases, leaving 10 bases between them. CDR3 length: 13 amino acids. The CDR3 nucleotides read TGTGCCAGCAGCCCCAAGGGCATCTATGGCTACACCTTC. This encodes CASSPKGIYGYTF.

The gene calls are TRBV4-1 and TRBJ2-7; no clear D gene. Germline V gives CDR1 MGHRA, CDR2 YSYEKL. This CDR3 region has 14 residues. V lost 0 bases and J 4 bases, leaving 10 bases between the germline ends. The CDR3 region has the DNA TGCGCCAGCAGCCAAGATTGGCAGATATACGAGCAGTACTTC. This gives the protein CASSQDWQIYEQYF.

Only a few counts were recorded for this clonotype. This chain connects TRBV6-5 to TRBJ1-4; possibly TRBD1 for D (5 bases). V lost 2 bases and J lost 2, with 12 bases in between. The V gene's germline CDR1 is MNHEY and CDR2 SVGAGI. The CDR3 runs 16 residues. The CDR3 reads CASSYVRGETNEKLFF. CDR3 bases: TGTGCCAGCAGTTACGTCAGAGGGGAGACTAATGAAAAACTGTTTTTT.